This T cell receptor beta chain appears in the sequencing data of a study of blood T cells in healthy people across ages. A J-beta primer mix and a sample-barcoded 5' primer were used in a second PCR of roughly 6 to 12 cycles. TCRdb called the 5' RACE reads again in MiXCR, with one record for every CDR3 protein. Of over 1,200,000 distinct CDR3 sequences listed, roughly 59% are singletons. General study results and limits: Getting older went along with TCR beta diversity per million T cells dropping roughly linearly. Long-lived donors exceeded aged donors in naive CD4+ cells and diversity.

Donors gave around 10 milliliters of peripheral blood apiece. As to this clonotype: Its antigen is still unknown.

This CDR3 has 16 residues. Germline-derived CDR1 and CDR2 are MGHRA and YSYEKL. Trimming cost V 2 bases and J 6 bases, with 19 bases left between them. The sample comprised blood. V usage is TRBV4-1 and J usage is TRBJ1-2, with D unresolved. This TCR was recovered from a man aged 18 to 29 in good health. DNA for the CDR3: TGCGCCAGCAGCCAACCAGTTAGGACGGTTTACCATGGCTACACCTTC. It yields the protein CASSQPVRTVYHGYTF.